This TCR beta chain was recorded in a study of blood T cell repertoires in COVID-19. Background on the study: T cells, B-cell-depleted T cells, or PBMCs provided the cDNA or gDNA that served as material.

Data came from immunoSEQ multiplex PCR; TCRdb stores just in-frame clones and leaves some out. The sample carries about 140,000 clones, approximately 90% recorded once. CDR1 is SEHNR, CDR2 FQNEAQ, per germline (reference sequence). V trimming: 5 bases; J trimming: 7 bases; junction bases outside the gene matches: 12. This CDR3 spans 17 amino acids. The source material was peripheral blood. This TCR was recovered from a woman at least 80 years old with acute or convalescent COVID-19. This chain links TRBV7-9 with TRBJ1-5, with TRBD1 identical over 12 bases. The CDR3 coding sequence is TGTGCCAGCAGCAAGACGACCGGGACAGGGGGCCACCAGCCCCAGCATTTT. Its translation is CASSKTTGTGGHQPQHF.